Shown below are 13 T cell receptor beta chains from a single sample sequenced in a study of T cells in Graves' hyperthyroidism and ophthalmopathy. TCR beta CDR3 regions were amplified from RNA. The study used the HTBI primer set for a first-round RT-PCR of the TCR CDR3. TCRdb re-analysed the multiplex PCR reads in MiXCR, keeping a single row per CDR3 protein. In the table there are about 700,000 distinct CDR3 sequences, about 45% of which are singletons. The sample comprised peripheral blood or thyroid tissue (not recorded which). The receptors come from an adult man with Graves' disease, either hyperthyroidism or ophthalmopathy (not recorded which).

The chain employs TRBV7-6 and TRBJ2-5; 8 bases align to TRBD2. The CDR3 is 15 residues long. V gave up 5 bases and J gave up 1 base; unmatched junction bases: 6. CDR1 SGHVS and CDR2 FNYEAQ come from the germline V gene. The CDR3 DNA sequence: TGTGCCAGCAGCGGATCTAGCGGGCGCCAAGAGACCCAGTACTTC. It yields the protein CASSGSSGRQETQYF.

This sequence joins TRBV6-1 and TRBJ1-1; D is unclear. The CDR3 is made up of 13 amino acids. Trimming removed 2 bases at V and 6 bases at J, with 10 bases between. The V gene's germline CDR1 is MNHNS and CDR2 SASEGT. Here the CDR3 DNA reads TGTGCCAGCAGTGAATTCGGGGTCGCTGAAGCTTTCTTT. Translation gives CASSEFGVAEAFF.

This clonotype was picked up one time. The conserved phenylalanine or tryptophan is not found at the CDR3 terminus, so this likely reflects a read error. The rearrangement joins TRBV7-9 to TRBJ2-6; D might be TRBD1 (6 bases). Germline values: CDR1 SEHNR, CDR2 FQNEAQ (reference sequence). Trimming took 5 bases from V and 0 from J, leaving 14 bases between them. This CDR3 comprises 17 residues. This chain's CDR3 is CASSTRDIDSGANVLTI. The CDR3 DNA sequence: TGTGCCAGCAGCACCCGGGACATTGACTCTGGGGCCAACGTCCTGACTATC.

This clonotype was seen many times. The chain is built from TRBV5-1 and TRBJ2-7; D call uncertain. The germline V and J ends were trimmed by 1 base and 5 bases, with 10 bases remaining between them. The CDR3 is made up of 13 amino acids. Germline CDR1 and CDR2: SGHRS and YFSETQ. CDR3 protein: CASSLRGIDEQYF. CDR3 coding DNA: TGCGCCAGCAGCTTGAGAGGAATCGACGAGCAGTACTTC.

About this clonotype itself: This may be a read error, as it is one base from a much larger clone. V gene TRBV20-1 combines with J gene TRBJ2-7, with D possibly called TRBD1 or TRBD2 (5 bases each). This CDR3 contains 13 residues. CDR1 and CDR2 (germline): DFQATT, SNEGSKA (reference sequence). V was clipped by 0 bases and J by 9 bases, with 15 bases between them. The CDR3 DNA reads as TGCAGTGCTAGAGATGAGGGGACGCTTGGGCAGTACTTC. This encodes CSARDEGTLGQYF.

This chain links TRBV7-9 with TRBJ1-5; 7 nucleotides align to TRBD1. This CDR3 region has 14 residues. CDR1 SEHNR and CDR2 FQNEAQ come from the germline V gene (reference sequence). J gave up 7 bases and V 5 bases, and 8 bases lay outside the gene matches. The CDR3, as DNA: TGTGCCAGCAGCCGGGACAGTATTGACCAGCCCCAGCATTTT. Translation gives CASSRDSIDQPQHF.

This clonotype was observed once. Written as DNA, the CDR3 is TGTGCCAGCAGTAATCGACAGACTTTC. Translation: CASSNRQTF. The rearrangement links TRBV2 to TRBJ2-6; no reliable D call. The CDR3 is 9 amino acids. The V gene's germline CDR1 is SNHLY and CDR2 FYNNEI. Trimming left V 5 bases short and J 18 bases short, with 8 bases between.

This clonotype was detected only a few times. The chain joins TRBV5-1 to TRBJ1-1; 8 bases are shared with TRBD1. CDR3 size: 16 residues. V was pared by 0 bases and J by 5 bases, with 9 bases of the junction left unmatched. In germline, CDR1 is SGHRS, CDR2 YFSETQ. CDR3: CASSLGPGGVGTEAFF. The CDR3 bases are TGCGCCAGCAGCTTGGGACCAGGGGGCGTAGGAACTGAAGCTTTCTTT.

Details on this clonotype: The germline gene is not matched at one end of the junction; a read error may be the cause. This CDR3 reads CASSFGGDANERLFF. DNA of the CDR3: TGTGCCAGCAGTTTCGGGGGCGATGCTAATGAAAGACTGTTTTTT. The V gene is TRBV7-2, the J gene TRBJ1-4, with D perhaps matching TRBD1 (6 bases). Germline loops: CDR1 SGHTA, CDR2 FQGNSA. The CDR3 totals 15 residues.

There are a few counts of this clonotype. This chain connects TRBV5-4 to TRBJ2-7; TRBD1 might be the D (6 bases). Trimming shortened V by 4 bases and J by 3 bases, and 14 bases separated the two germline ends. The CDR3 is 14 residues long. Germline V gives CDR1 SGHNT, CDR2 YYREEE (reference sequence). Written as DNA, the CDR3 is TGTGCCAGCAGCGAGGGCCTACAGGGCTACGAGCAGTACTTC. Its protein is CASSEGLQGYEQYF.

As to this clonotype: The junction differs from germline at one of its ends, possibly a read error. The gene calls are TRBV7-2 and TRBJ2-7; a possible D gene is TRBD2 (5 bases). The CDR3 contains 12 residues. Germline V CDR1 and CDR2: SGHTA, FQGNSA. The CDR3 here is CAGSLAWSTQYF. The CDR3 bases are TGTGCCGGCAGCTTAGCGTGGTCCACCCAGTACTTC.

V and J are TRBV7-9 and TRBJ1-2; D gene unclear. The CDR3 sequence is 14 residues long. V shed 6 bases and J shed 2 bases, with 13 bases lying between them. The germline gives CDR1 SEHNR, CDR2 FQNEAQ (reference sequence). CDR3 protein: CASSLPQVNYGYTF. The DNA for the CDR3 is TGTGCCAGCAGTTTACCGCAGGTAAACTATGGCTACACCTTC.

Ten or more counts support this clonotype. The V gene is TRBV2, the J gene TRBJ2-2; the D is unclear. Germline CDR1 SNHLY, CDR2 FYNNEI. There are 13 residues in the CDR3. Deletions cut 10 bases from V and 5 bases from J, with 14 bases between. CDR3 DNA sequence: TGTGCCAACGCCCCCTATTCGACCGGGGAGCTGTTTTTT. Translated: CANAPYSTGELFF.